This record concerns one TCR beta chain sequence. Among Cohort 3 donors, those recovered had two negative PCRs, clearance, or symptom resolution. This sample was included in a study of blood T cell repertoires in COVID-19. Looking at the study overall: Sources were T cells, B-cell-depleted T cells, or PBMCs; the material itself was cDNA or gDNA.

Profiled with immunoSEQ multiplex PCR; TCRdb holds only in-frame clones, not every one. This sample carries 250,000 to 400,000 clones, about 92% of them seen once, and the ten largest clones take 2.6%. Trimming took 0 bases from V and 5 from J, leaving 8 bases between them. Germline loops: CDR1 MNHEY, CDR2 SVGAGI. The CDR3 runs 14 residues. The sequence came from a man aged 55 to 69 who had recovered from COVID-19. The chain recombines TRBV6-5 with TRBJ1-5; D is undetermined. Source material: PBMCs or T cells enriched from blood (not recorded which). CDR3 residues: CASSYSMTHQPQHF. The CDR3 DNA follows: TGTGCCAGCAGTTACTCGATGACTCATCAGCCCCAGCATTTT.